Shown below are 16 T cell receptor beta chains from a single sample sequenced in a study of T-cell memory formation after mild COVID-19. TCRdb called the 5' RACE reads again in MiXCR, with one record for every CDR3 protein. The sample has roughly 150,000 distinct CDR3 sequences; roughly 15% are singletons. The sequenced material came from PBMCs or a T cell subset sorted from them (not recorded which). These receptors all come from an adult woman who had mild COVID-19 (a few samples of this study predate the infection). Cell type and time point are not known.

In its sample, this clonotype was seen a few times. V and J are TRBV11-2 and TRBJ2-3, with 13 bases fitting TRBD2. With 5 bases clipped from V and 6 bases from J, the junction kept 8 bases outside the gene matches. Germline V CDR1 and CDR2: SGHAT, FQNNGV. The CDR3 totals 16 residues. The CDR3 spells CASSRGLAGMGDTQYF. DNA of the CDR3: TGTGCCAGCAGCCGGGGACTAGCGGGAATGGGGGATACGCAGTATTTT.

This clonotype was counted a few times. V gene TRBV29-1 combines with J gene TRBJ2-5; TRBD1 matches at 9 bases. Trimming at V came to 6 bases and at J to 5 bases, leaving 4 bases not matched to a gene. In germline, CDR1 is SQVTM, CDR2 ANQGSEA. The CDR3 sequence is 12 residues long. CDR3 sequence (DNA): TGCAGCGTGGGGACAGGGTTCGAGACCCAGTACTTC. This translates into CSVGTGFETQYF.

The V gene is TRBV5-5, the J gene TRBJ2-1; 9 nucleotides line up with TRBD1. The germline V gene has CDR1 SGHKS and CDR2 YYEKEE (reference sequence). CDR3 length equals 17 residues. V shed 0 bases and J 4 bases; nucleotides not matched to a gene: 8. CDR3 protein: CASSLVPGTGIYNEQFF. The CDR3 coding sequence is TGTGCCAGCAGCTTGGTCCCCGGGACAGGGATTTACAATGAGCAGTTCTTC.

This clonotype has a handful of counts. The gene calls are TRBV7-2 and TRBJ2-3; D unresolved. Germline V lookup: CDR1 SGHTA, CDR2 FQGNSA. The CDR3 covers 13 residues. Trimming removed 5 bases from V and 4 bases from J, with 10 bases in between. This CDR3 is CASSNLPPDTQYF. The CDR3 DNA sequence: TGTGCCAGCAGCAACCTCCCCCCAGATACGCAGTATTTT.

The table lists this clonotype with a few counts. The rearrangement links TRBV20-1 to TRBJ1-2, with 7 bases that match TRBD1. The trim removed 5 bases at V and 3 bases at J, leaving 3 bases unmatched. Per germline, CDR1 DFQATT and CDR2 SNEGSKA (reference sequence). There are 12 residues in the CDR3. CDR3 DNA: TGCAGTGCTGGAACAGGGGACTATGGCTACACCTTC. This codes for CSAGTGDYGYTF.

This chain links TRBV12-3 or TRBV12-4 with TRBJ1-6; no clear D. V shed 1 base and J shed 6 bases, with 7 bases lying between them. This CDR3 is built from 14 residues. The CDR3 sequence: CASSLGGTNSPLHF. CDR3 nucleotide sequence: TGTGCCAGCAGTTTAGGGGGAACTAATTCACCCCTCCACTTT.

In its sample, this clonotype was seen a few times. The CDR3: CASSLAPESSYEQYF. CDR3 sequence (DNA): TGTGCCAGCAGCTTAGCCCCGGAGAGCTCCTACGAGCAGTACTTC. The V gene is TRBV7-6, the J gene TRBJ2-7; no clear D gene. The CDR3 spans 15 residues. V was cut by 0 bases and J by 0 bases, with 9 bases left in between. Germline V gives CDR1 SGHVS, CDR2 FNYEAQ.

J is TRBJ2-7 and V is TRBV7-9, with TRBD1 identical over 9 bases. Germline trimming cut 2 bases from V and 0 bases from J; bases unmatched to any gene: 8. Germline CDR1 SEHNR, CDR2 FQNEAQ (reference sequence). This CDR3 comprises 17 residues. The CDR3, as DNA: TGTGCCAGCAGCTTACTACCGGGACAGGGATTCTCCTACGAGCAGTACTTC. Amino acids: CASSLLPGQGFSYEQYF.

This clonotype was seen a few times. The chain employs TRBV4-1 and TRBJ2-2, with D possibly TRBD1 on 7 matching bases. Trimming shortened V by 4 bases and J by 5 bases, and 23 bases separated the two germline ends. Germline-derived CDR1 and CDR2 are MGHRA and YSYEKL. The CDR3 consists of 18 residues. CDR3 in amino acids: CASSPPPLRQGGTGELFF. The CDR3 bases are TGCGCCAGCAGCCCCCCACCCCTGCGACAGGGAGGAACCGGGGAGCTGTTTTTT.

This rearrangement joins TRBV29-1 to TRBJ2-1; D is unclear. The CDR3 runs to 13 residues. From germline, CDR1 is SQVTM and CDR2 ANQGSEA. Trimming took 4 bases from V and 0 from J, leaving 7 bases between them. The CDR3 spells CSVVQFSYNEQFF. Here the CDR3 DNA reads TGCAGCGTTGTGCAGTTCTCCTACAATGAGCAGTTCTTC.

This clonotype was picked up a small number of times. One end of the junction varies from germline; a read error may be responsible. V is TRBV7-7 and J is TRBJ2-1; 9 nucleotides agree with TRBD1. CDR1 SSHAT and CDR2 FNYEAQ come from the germline V gene (reference sequence). The CDR3 has 15 amino acids. CDR3 sequence reads: CASSRDRDFENEQFF. The CDR3 DNA reads as TGTGCTAGCAGTCGGGACAGGGATTTTGAAAATGAGCAGTTCTTC.

This clonotype was detected only a few times. V and J are TRBV24-1 and TRBJ2-1; D is possibly TRBD2 (6 bases). In germline, CDR1 is KGHDR, CDR2 SFDVKD. The V end was cut by 9 bases, the J end by 0 bases, with 11 bases between. There are 14 residues in the CDR3. CDR3 amino acids: CATGASVSYNEQFF. CDR3 DNA: TGTGCCACCGGGGCTAGCGTCTCCTACAATGAGCAGTTCTTC.

This sequence joins TRBV7-2 and TRBJ2-5, with D perhaps matching TRBD1 or TRBD2 (6 bases each). Germline V CDR1 and CDR2: SGHTA, FQGNSA. V was pared by 1 base and J by 1 base, with 7 bases between. The CDR3 extends over 14 amino acids. The CDR3 spells CASSLGGAQETQYF. CDR3 nucleotide sequence: TGTGCCAGCAGCTTAGGGGGGGCCCAAGAGACCCAGTACTTC. The full variable domain, in which reference TRBV7-2 and TRBJ2-5 provide the parts outside the CDR3, is GAGVSQSPSNKVTEKGKDVELRCDPISGHTALYWYRQSLGQGLEFLIYFQGNSAPDKSGLPSDRFSAERTGGSVSTLTIQRTQQEDSAVYLCASSLGGAQETQYFGPGTRLLVL.

J is TRBJ2-5 and V is TRBV2, with 7 bases matching TRBD2. CDR3 length: 15 residues. Germline loops: CDR1 SNHLY, CDR2 FYNNEI. V gave up 5 bases and J gave up 2 bases; unmatched junction bases: 8. CDR3 in amino acids: CASSRDVGGQETQYF. The CDR3 DNA reads TGTGCCAGCAGTCGGGACGTCGGGGGGCAAGAGACCCAGTACTTC.

In this sample, this clonotype turned up a few times. The DNA for the CDR3 is TGTGCCAGCAGCTTAGGCGGGGGGGCGAATGAGCAGTTCTTC. This gives the protein CASSLGGGANEQFF. This chain links TRBV7-6 with TRBJ2-1; TRBD2 matches 9 bases. There are 14 residues in the CDR3. Trimming took 1 base from V and 7 from J; bases not matched to a gene: 2. Germline values: CDR1 SGHVS, CDR2 FNYEAQ.

This clonotype was seen a handful of times. The chain combines TRBV7-2 with TRBJ1-5, with 7 bases aligning to TRBD1. V shed 5 bases and J 7 bases; nucleotides not matched to a gene: 5. From germline, CDR1 is SGHTA and CDR2 FQGNSA. This CDR3 spans 13 amino acids. The CDR3: CASSVRGEQPQHF. CDR3 bases: TGTGCCAGCAGCGTCAGGGGGGAACAGCCCCAGCATTTT. The whole variable domain, remainder taken from reference TRBV7-2 and TRBJ1-5, is GAGVSQSPSNKVTEKGKDVELRCDPISGHTALYWYRQSLGQGLEFLIYFQGNSAPDKSGLPSDRFSAERTGGSVSTLTIQRTQQEDSAVYLCASSVRGEQPQHFGDGTRLSIL.